These T cell receptor beta chains were read from a single sample in a study of CD8 T cells in ankylosing spondylitis. From the 5' RACE reads, TCRdb called clonotypes with MiXCR, one entry per CDR3 protein. This sample has fewer than 500,000 distinct CDR3 sequences, with about 25% found just once. Source material: blood, either unsorted or a sorted T cell fraction (not recorded which). Every receptor here comes from a male donor with ankylosing spondylitis. The CDR3 runs from the conserved cysteine through the conserved F or W. A D gene is named only where the DNA matches it firmly.

cdr3_aa | v_call | d_call | j_call
CSAFPGLDTGELFF | TRBV20-1 | TRBD2 | TRBJ2-2
CASSLATETQYF | TRBV5-1 | . | TRBJ2-5
CASSLAPTGADTQYF | TRBV7-9 | . | TRBJ2-3
CASTGTSNTEAFF | TRBV6-2/TRBV6-3 | . | TRBJ1-1
CASSSGGGYGYTF | TRBV14 | TRBD1 | TRBJ1-2
CASSNEGDTQYF | TRBV12-3/TRBV12-4 | . | TRBJ2-3
CASSLGGDMNTEAFF | TRBV5-4 | . | TRBJ1-1
CASTRPGLAQQQFF | TRBV6-1 | TRBD2 | TRBJ2-1
CASSGTNQETQYF | TRBV6-2/TRBV6-3 | . | TRBJ2-5
CASSLVGTGFFNEQFF | TRBV7-2 | TRBD1 | TRBJ2-1
CASSQERGFAGELFF | TRBV4-2 | . | TRBJ2-2
CASSPGLGQELNTEAFF | TRBV7-9 | TRBD1 | TRBJ1-1
CSGGTDYNEQFF | TRBV20-1 | . | TRBJ2-1